These 2 T cell receptor beta chains were all obtained from the same sample, sequenced in a study of T cells after yellow fever vaccination (dated 2019 in TCRdb). Preparation of the library involved 5' RACE. The run used an Illumina NovaSeq 6000. TCRdb reanalyzed the raw reads on its own, using fastp at Q25 for trimming and MiXCR for clone calling, and kept in-frame beta chains. Here each entry gathers all rows of one CDR3 protein and keeps the most common genes and DNA. The sample table lists 300,000 to 350,000 distinct CDR3 sequences, approximately 4% of them with a count of one. Roughly a fifth of the sample lies in the top ten. Sample treatment or condition, as interpreted from the label and publication: live attenuated yellow fever vaccine strain. The sequences come from PBMCs, collected 15 days after the yellow fever booster vaccination. These receptors were taken from a man aged 18 to 29 who received the YFV17D yellow fever vaccine.

In this sample, this clonotype turned up many times. This sequence joins TRBV6-4 and TRBJ2-1; D gene unclear. The V end was cut by 1 base, the J end by 8 bases, with 3 bases between. Germline V lookup: CDR1 MRHNA, CDR2 SNTAGT. This CDR3 spans 11 amino acids. The CDR3 DNA follows: TGTGCCAGCAGTGACTATGATGAGCAGTTCTTC. Amino acids: CASSDYDEQFF.

This clonotype was counted many times. The V and J genes are TRBV27 and TRBJ2-3, with TRBD2 matching over 7 bases. The germline V gene encodes CDR1 MNHEY and CDR2 SMNVEV (reference sequence). The CDR3 has 16 amino acids. Unmatched junction bases numbered 3, after V lost 0 bases and J lost 0 bases. The CDR3 loop is CASSLSSGDSTDTQYF. CDR3 DNA: TGTGCCAGCAGTTTATCGAGCGGGGATAGCACAGATACGCAGTATTTT.